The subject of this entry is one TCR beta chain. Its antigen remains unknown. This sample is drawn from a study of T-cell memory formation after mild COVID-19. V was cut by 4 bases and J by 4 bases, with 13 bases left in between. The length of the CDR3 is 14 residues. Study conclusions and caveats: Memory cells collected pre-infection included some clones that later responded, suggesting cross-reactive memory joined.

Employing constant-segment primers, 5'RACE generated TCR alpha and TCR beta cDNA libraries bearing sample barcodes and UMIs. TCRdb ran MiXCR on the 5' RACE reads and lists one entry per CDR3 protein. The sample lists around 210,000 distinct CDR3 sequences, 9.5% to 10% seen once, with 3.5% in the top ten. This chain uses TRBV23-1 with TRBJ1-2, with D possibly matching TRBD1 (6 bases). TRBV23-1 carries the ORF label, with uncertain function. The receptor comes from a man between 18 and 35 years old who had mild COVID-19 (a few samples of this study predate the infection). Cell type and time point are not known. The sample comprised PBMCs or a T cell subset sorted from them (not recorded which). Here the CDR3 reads CASSRPTGSYGYTF. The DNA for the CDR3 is TGCGCCAGCAGTCGCCCAACAGGGTCCTATGGCTACACCTTC.